This entry is about one T cell receptor beta chain. The junction departs from germline at one end; a sequencing error may be responsible. The sample belongs to a study of Ad26.COV2.S vaccination and SARS-CoV-2 variants. In the study overall: A COV1001 Ad26.COV2.S trial-arm participant provided the sample. Intramuscular Ad26.COV2.S at 5x10^10 or 1x10^11 viral particles.

The CDR3 loop spans 16 amino acids. The germline V gene has CDR1 SGHRS and CDR2 YFSETQ. Sequenced by immunoSEQ multiplex PCR; TCRdb stores in-frame clones only, minus some. The sample includes roughly 250,000 clones, around nine tenths seen only once; the top ten take less than 3.5%. Treatment here: 19 received Ad26.COV2.S at low or high dose, single or two shots; about 5 received placebo; per-sample allocation not given. Day 63 following the first vaccine or placebo injection was when the samples were taken. The clonotype was recovered from a person aged 18-65 years who received the Ad26.COV2.S COVID-19 vaccine or a placebo. The source was peripheral blood, collected in a trial of Ad26.COV2.S vaccine versus placebo. The chain couples TRBV5-1 to TRBJ2-1, with D unclear. CDR3 DNA sequence: TGCGCCAGCAGCTTGGATCGCGTTAGCTCCCACAATGAGCAGTTCTTC. It is translated as CASSLDRVSSHNEQFF.